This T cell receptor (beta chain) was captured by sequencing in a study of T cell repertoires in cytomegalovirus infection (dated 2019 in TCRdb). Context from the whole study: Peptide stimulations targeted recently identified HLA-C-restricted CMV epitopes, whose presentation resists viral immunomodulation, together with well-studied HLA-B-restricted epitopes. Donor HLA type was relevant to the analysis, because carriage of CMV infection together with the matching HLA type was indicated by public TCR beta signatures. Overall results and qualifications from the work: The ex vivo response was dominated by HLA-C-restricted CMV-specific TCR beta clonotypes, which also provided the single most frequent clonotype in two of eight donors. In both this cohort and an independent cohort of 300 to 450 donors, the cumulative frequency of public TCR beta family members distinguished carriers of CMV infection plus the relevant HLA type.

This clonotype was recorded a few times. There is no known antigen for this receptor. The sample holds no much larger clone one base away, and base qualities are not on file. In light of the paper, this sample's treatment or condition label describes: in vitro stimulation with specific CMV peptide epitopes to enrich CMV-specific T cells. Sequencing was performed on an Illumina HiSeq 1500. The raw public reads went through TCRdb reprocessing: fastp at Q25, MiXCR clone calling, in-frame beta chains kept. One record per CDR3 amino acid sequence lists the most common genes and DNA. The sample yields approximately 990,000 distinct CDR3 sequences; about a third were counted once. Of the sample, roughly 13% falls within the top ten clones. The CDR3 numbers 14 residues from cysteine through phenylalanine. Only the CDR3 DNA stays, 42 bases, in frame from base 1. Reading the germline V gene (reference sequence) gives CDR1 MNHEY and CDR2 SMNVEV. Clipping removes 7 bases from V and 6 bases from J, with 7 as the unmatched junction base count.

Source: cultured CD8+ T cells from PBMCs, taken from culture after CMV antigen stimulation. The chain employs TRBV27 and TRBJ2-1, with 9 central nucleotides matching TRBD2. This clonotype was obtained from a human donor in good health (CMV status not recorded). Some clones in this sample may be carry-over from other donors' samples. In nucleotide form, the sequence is TGTGCCAGCACCCAGGCGGGGGGGCCCAATGAGCAGTTCTTC. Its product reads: CASTQAGGPNEQFF.